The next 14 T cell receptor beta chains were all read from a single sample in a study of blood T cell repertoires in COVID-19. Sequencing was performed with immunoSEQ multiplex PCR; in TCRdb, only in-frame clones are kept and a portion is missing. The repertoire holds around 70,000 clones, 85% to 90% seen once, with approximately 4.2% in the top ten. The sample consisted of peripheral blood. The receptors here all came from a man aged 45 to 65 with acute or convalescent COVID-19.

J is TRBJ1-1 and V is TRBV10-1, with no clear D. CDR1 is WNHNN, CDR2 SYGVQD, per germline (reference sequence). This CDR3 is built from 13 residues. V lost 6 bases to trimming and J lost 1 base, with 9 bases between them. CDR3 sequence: CASSATWNTEAFF. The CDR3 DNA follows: TGCGCCAGCAGCGCTACTTGGAACACTGAAGCTTTCTTT.

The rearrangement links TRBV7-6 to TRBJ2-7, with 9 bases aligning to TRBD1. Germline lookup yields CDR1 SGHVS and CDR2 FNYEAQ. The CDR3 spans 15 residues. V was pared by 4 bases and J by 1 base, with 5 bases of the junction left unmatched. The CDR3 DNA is TGTGCCAGCAGCTCGGGACAGGGTAGGTCCTACGAGCAGTACTTC. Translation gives CASSSGQGRSYEQYF.

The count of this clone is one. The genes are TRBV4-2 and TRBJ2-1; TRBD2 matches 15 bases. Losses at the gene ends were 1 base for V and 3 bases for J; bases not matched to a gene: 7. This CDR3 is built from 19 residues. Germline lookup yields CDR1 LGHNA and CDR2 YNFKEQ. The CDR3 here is CASSQVNGLAGGFYNEQFF. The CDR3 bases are TGTGCCAGCAGCCAAGTGAATGGACTAGCGGGAGGGTTCTACAATGAGCAGTTCTTC.

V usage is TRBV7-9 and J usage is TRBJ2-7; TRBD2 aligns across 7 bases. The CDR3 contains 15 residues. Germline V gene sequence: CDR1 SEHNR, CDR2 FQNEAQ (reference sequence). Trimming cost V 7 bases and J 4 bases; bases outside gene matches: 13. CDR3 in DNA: TGTGCCAGCACCAACGGGAGGACGGGTGGGTACGAGCAGTACTTC. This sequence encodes CASTNGRTGGYEQYF.

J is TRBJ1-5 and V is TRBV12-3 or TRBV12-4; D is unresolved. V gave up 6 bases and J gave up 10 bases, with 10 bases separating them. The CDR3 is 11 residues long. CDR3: CASSQAYPQHF. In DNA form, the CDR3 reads TGTGCCAGCAGCCAAGCTTATCCCCAGCATTTT.

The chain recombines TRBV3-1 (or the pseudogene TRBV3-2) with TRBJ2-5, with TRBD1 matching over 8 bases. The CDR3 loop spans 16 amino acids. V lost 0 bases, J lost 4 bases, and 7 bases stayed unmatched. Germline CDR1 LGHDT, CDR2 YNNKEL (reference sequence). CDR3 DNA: TGTGCCAGCAGCCAAGAGCCGGACAGGGTGCGAGAGACCCAGTACTTC. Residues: CASSQEPDRVRETQYF.

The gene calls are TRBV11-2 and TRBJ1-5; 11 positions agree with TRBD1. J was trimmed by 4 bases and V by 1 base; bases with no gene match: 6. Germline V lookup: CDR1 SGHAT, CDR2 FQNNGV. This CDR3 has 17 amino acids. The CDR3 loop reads CASSLAGQGAGNQPQHF. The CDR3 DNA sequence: TGTGCCAGCAGCTTAGCAGGACAGGGGGCGGGGAATCAGCCCCAGCATTTT.

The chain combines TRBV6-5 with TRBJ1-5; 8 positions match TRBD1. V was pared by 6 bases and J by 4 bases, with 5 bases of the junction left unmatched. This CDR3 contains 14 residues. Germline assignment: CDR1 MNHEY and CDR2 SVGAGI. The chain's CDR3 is CASSLGQANQPQHF. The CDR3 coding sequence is TGTGCCAGCAGCCTGGGACAGGCTAATCAGCCCCAGCATTTT.

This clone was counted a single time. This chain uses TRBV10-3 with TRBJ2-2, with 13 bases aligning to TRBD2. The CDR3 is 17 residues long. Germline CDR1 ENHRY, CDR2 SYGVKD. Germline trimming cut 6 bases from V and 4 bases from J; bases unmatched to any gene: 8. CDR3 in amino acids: CAIRGLAGEGITGELFF. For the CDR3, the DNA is TGTGCCATCAGAGGACTAGCGGGAGAGGGTATCACCGGGGAGCTGTTTTTT.

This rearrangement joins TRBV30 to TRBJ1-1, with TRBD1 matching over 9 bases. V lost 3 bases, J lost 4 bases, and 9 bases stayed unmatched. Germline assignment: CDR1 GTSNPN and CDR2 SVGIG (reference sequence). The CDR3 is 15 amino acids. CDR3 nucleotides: TGTGCCTGGAGACGGACGGGACAGGGTTTCACTGAAGCTTTCTTT. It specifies CAWRRTGQGFTEAFF.

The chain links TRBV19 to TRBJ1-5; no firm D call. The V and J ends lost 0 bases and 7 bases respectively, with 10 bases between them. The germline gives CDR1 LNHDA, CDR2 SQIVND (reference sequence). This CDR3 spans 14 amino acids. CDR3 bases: TGTGCCAGTAGTATAGAGGTCAGTTACCAGCCCCAGCATTTT. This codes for CASSIEVSYQPQHF.

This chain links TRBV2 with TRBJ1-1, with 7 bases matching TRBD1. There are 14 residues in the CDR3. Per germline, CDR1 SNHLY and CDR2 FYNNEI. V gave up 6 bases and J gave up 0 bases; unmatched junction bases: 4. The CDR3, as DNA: TGTGCCAGCAGAACGACAGGGTTGAACACTGAAGCTTTCTTT. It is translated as CASRTTGLNTEAFF.

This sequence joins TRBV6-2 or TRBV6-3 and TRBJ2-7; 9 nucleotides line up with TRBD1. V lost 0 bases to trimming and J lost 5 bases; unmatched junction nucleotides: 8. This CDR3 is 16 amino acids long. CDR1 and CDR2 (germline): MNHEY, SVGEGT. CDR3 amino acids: CASSYSTGGLKDEQYF. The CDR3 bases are TGTGCCAGCAGTTACTCGACAGGGGGTCTGAAGGACGAGCAGTACTTC.

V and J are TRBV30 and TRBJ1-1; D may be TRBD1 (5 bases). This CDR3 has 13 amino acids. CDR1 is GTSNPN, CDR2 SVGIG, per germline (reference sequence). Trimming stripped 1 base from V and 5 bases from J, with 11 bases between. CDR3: CAWSAARQTEAFF. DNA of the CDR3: TGTGCCTGGAGTGCGGCACGACAGACTGAAGCTTTCTTT. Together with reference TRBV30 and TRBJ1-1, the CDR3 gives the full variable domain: SQTIHQWPATLVQPVGSPLSLECTVEGTSNPNLYWYRQAAGRGLQLLFYSVGIGQISSEVPQNLSASRPQDRQFILSSKKLLLSDSGFYLCAWSAARQTEAFFGQGTRLTVV.